A selection of T cell receptor beta chains follows, all from one sample in a study of cytomegalovirus exposure and HLA in healthy donors. Libraries were prepared by immunoSEQ multiplex PCR; TCRdb keeps only in-frame clonotypes and omits some of them. The sample lists around 32,000 clones, 35% to 55% occurring once. Sequencing used PBMCs. The receptors come from a woman aged 50 to 60 in good health and CMV-seronegative. CDR3s include the opening cysteine and the closing phenylalanine or tryptophan.

j_call	v_call	cdr3_aa
TRBJ2-3	TRBV9	CASSDSRDRLTDTQYF
TRBJ2-5	TRBV5-1	CASSFGSQETQYF
TRBJ2-1	TRBV28	CASSLYSGDNEQFF
TRBJ1-5	TRBV27	CASSSGVGQPQHF
TRBJ1-4	TRBV4-1	CASSQDSGRRVNEKLFF
TRBJ1-1	TRBV7-9	CASNLQGALNTEAFF
TRBJ1-1	TRBV7-6	CASSQGGSNTEAFF
TRBJ1-2	TRBV6-5	CASSYSITGDGYTF
TRBJ1-6	TRBV10-3	CAIRDDSYNSPLHF
TRBJ1-5	TRBV29-1	CSVRQGLNQPQHF
TRBJ2-3	TRBV27	CASSSNRQGASTDTQYF
TRBJ2-2	TRBV5-6	CASSLGLTGELFF
TRBJ1-6	TRBV19	CASKEQGNSPLHF
TRBJ1-2	TRBV6-1	CASRTTGYTF
TRBJ2-1	TRBV5-1	CASSLAGGGNNEQFF
TRBJ2-3	TRBV18	CASSPRIREDTQYF
TRBJ2-1	TRBV6-6	CASSYSPGQGSLVQFF
TRBJ2-7	TRBV6-5	CASSYSVGSEQYF
TRBJ2-5	TRBV15	CATMGRNQETQYF
TRBJ1-2	TRBV28	CASSFPGRVLRGASYGYTF
TRBJ2-2	TRBV5-1	CASSSRGSPNTGELFF
TRBJ2-3	TRBV6-5	CASRFGQGADTQYF
TRBJ2-7	TRBV6-1	CASRERTYEQYF
TRBJ2-2	TRBV19	CASNPWGGPGELFF
TRBJ1-5	TRBV6-1	CASRATGVQPQHF
TRBJ2-2	TRBV2	CASSLRGTGELFF
TRBJ2-7	TRBV5-6	CASSLVWTGGASGEQYF
TRBJ2-7	TRBV5-6	CASSLPGQGKDEQYF
TRBJ1-1	TRBV13	CASQGARNTEAFF
TRBJ1-3	TRBV7-9	CASSPTIGGNTIYF
TRBJ1-1	TRBV5-1	CASSFGDNRADTEAFF
TRBJ2-5	TRBV7-2	CASSLNAGAGETQYF
TRBJ2-1	TRBV28	CASSRSGRGDNEQFF
TRBJ1-2	TRBV5-1	CASSLDSLYGYTF
TRBJ1-1	TRBV5-1	CASSGRQGLNTEAFF
TRBJ2-3	TRBV19	CASSMRRRWTSGGTDTQYF
TRBJ1-2	TRBV6-1	CASSEVGRTVYGYTF
TRBJ1-5	TRBV5-5	CASSIQGGDQPQHF
TRBJ2-1	TRBV2	CASSEVRGSSYNEQFF
TRBJ1-5	TRBV2	CASRGQGIQPQHF
TRBJ1-2	TRBV19	CASSTPRGGDYGYTF
TRBJ2-5	TRBV7-6	CASSRQVRETQYF
TRBJ1-1	TRBV5-1	CASSLGEGTEAFF
TRBJ1-4	TRBV19	CASSAKGQVNEKLFF
TRBJ1-2	TRBV5-1	CASSFGTDYGYTF
TRBJ2-7	TRBV5-4	CASSLDRGEQYF
TRBJ2-1	TRBV7-2	CASSLGGLAGNNEQFF
TRBJ2-1	TRBV28	CASSLVDERFF
TRBJ1-2	TRBV7-9	CASSFGRGHTF
TRBJ2-5	TRBV7-3	CASRPTGVEETQYF
TRBJ2-7	TRBV11-3	CASSGSSYEQYF